Presented here are 8 T cell receptor beta chains from one specimen sequenced in a study of blood T cell repertoires in COVID-19. Clones were read by immunoSEQ multiplex PCR, and TCRdb kept only the in-frame ones, dropping some. Here the sample spans 350,000 or so clones, roughly 84% being singletons. The specimen was PBMCs or T cells enriched from blood (not recorded which). The origin of the receptors is a woman in her twenties or thirties who had recovered from COVID-19.

The chain links TRBV19 to TRBJ2-1, with 7 bases identical to TRBD2. This CDR3 is 18 amino acids long. V dropped 3 bases and J dropped 0; count of bases not matched to a gene: 11. In germline, CDR1 is LNHDA, CDR2 SQIVND (reference sequence). CDR3 DNA: TGTGCCAGTAGTATCCTCCTAGCGGTCCCGAGCTCCTACAATGAGCAGTTCTTC. Its translation: CASSILLAVPSSYNEQFF. Full variable domain (remainder filled in from reference TRBV19 and TRBJ2-1): DGGITQSPKYLFRKEGQNVTLSCEQNLNHDAMYWYRQDPGQGLRLIYYSQIVNDFQKGDIAEGYSVSREKKESFPLTVTSAQKNPTAFYLCASSILLAVPSSYNEQFFGPGTRLTVL.

The rearrangement joins TRBV5-4 to TRBJ2-1; D possibly corresponds to TRBD2 (6 bases). There are 16 residues in the CDR3. Germline V CDR1 and CDR2: SGHNT, YYREEE (reference sequence). V lost 1 base and J 3 bases, leaving 14 bases between the germline ends. The CDR3 here is CASSLSPSEVYNEQFF. The CDR3 region has the DNA TGTGCCAGCAGCTTGTCCCCTAGCGAGGTCTACAATGAGCAGTTCTTC.

The chain links TRBV5-4 to TRBJ2-2; 8 positions agree with TRBD1. The germline CDR1 and CDR2 sequences are SGHNT and YYREEE (reference sequence). CDR3 length: 15 amino acids. After removal of 5 bases from V and 6 bases from J, the junction contained 9 bases not matched to a gene. CDR3 in amino acids: CASSQDRAWAGELFF. As DNA, the CDR3 is TGTGCCAGCAGTCAGGACAGGGCTTGGGCCGGGGAGCTGTTTTTT. Full variable domain (remainder filled in from reference TRBV5-4 and TRBJ2-2): ETGVTQSPTHLIKTRGQQVTLRCSSQSGHNTVSWYQQALGQGPQFIFQYYREEENGRGNFPPRFSGLQFPNYSSELNVNALELDDSALYLCASSQDRAWAGELFFGEGSRLTVL.

The chain has TRBV6-5 and TRBJ2-7; 8 positions match TRBD2. With 7 bases clipped from V and 4 bases from J, the junction kept 9 bases outside the gene matches. This CDR3 region has 14 residues. CDR1 is MNHEY, CDR2 SVGAGI, per germline. The CDR3 nucleotides are TGTGCCAGCACCCTACGGGGGGGGAAATACGAGCAGTACTTC. Protein: CASTLRGGKYEQYF.

This clone was observed a handful of times. The V gene is TRBV24-1, the J gene TRBJ2-4; 7 nucleotides line up with TRBD1. CDR1 is KGHDR and CDR2 is SFDVKD in the germline V gene. The trim removed 9 bases at V and 3 bases at J, leaving 13 bases unmatched. CDR3 length: 16 residues. CDR3 amino acids: CATGIRGRGSKNIQYF. The DNA for the CDR3 is TGTGCCACCGGCATACGGGGCAGGGGGAGCAAAAACATTCAGTACTTC.

J is TRBJ1-1 and V is TRBV29-1; D unresolved. The CDR3 runs 15 residues. Trimming shortened V by 0 bases and J by 0 bases, and 11 bases separated the two germline ends. Germline assignment: CDR1 SQVTM and CDR2 ANQGSEA. CDR3 bases: TGCAGCGTTGAAGATCGGGGAGGCGTGAACACTGAAGCTTTCTTT. Translated, it gives CSVEDRGGVNTEAFF.

V usage is TRBV7-9 and J usage is TRBJ1-3; D is undetermined. V was cut by 4 bases and J by 0 bases, with 10 bases left in between. Germline V gives CDR1 SEHNR, CDR2 FQNEAQ (reference sequence). This CDR3 has 15 amino acids. The chain's CDR3 is CASSSESLSGNTIYF. The CDR3 DNA reads TGTGCCAGCAGCTCGGAGTCACTCTCTGGAAACACCATATATTTT.

Concerning this clone itself: One end of the junction does not line up with germline, which may come from a read error. The chain couples TRBV7-2 to TRBJ2-5; 7 bases are shared with TRBD1. The length of the CDR3 is 13 residues. In germline, CDR1 is SGHTA, CDR2 FQGNSA. Here the CDR3 reads CASSPTGKGASNF. The CDR3 coding sequence is TGTGCCAGCAGCCCCACGGGGAAGGGGGCCTCAAACTTC.